Following are 6 T cell receptor beta chains from one sample sequenced in a study of low-dose radiotherapy and immunotherapy resistance in tumors. TRAV- and TRBV-specific primers, spanning alpha and beta chains, primed first-strand cDNA. The authors amplified TCRs for 15 to 25 PCR cycles with a constant-region primer and a V-primer adapter. Each CDR3 protein gets one entry after TCRdb re-called the reads with MiXCR. The sample holds 13,000 or so distinct CDR3 sequences, more than 60% seen once. The origin of the receptors is a human donor with advanced metastatic prostate, ovarian, gallbladder or colorectal cancer (not recorded which). This table probably holds off-target reads from a library built for another chain.

The chain carries TRBV3-1 and TRBJ1-6, with D unclear. V was cut by 7 bases and J by 6 bases, with 16 bases left in between. This CDR3 spans 15 amino acids. CDR1 and CDR2 (germline): LGHDT, YNNKEL (reference sequence). In nucleotides, the CDR3 is TGTGCCAGCACCGCTGATGGCTCGGTTAATTCACCCCTCCACTTT. Residues: CASTADGSVNSPLHF.

The chain carries TRBV4-2 and TRBJ1-5; 7 bases match TRBD1. Per the germline V gene, CDR1 is LGHNA and CDR2 is YNFKEQ. CDR3 size: 16 residues. V dropped 1 base and J dropped 3; count of bases not matched to a gene: 6. The CDR3 region has the DNA TGTGCCAGCAGCCAAGCCCTAGGACAGGTCAATCAGCCCCAGCATTTT. Its translation: CASSQALGQVNQPQHF.

The chain combines TRBV19 with TRBJ2-2, with 9 bases identical to TRBD1. Germline assignment: CDR1 LNHDA and CDR2 SQIVND (reference sequence). CDR3 length: 18 amino acids. The V and J ends lost 1 base and 3 bases, in that order; junction bases with no gene match: 9. The CDR3 DNA follows: TGTGCCAGTAGTATAGTTACAGGGGGCTATCGGGACACCGGGGAGCTGTTTTTT. Its protein is CASSIVTGGYRDTGELFF.

The chain is built from TRBV11-2 and TRBJ2-1; D not certain. CDR1 SGHAT and CDR2 FQNNGV come from the germline V gene. Trimming removed 5 bases at V and 7 bases at J, with 9 bases between. The CDR3 spans 12 residues. In DNA form, the CDR3 reads TGTGCCAGCAGCGTAGCTGGGAATGAGCAGTTCTTC. Translated, it gives CASSVAGNEQFF.

The rearrangement uses TRBV13 and TRBJ2-1; D is uncertain. The V end lost 4 bases, the J end lost 7 bases, and 8 bases lay between the germline ends. The CDR3 covers 12 residues. In germline, CDR1 is PRHDT, CDR2 FYEKMQ (reference sequence). CDR3 region: CASSSLRNEQFF. In nucleotides, the CDR3 is TGTGCCAGCAGCTCCCTCAGGAATGAGCAGTTCTTC. Complete variable domain (other parts from reference TRBV13 and TRBJ2-1): AAGVIQSPRHLIKEKRETATLKCYPIPRHDTVYWYQQGPGQDPQFLISFYEKMQSDKGSIPDRFSAQQFSDYHSELNMSSLELGDSALYFCASSSLRNEQFFGPGTRLTVL.

The V call is TRBV12-3 or TRBV12-4, the J call TRBJ1-5; unclear D gene. This CDR3 spans 16 amino acids. V was clipped by 0 bases and J by 0 bases, with 9 bases between them. Written as DNA, the CDR3 is TGTGCCAGCAGTTTAGCGAGAGGCCCTAGCAATCAGCCCCAGCATTTT. It is translated as CASSLARGPSNQPQHF.